Following are 14 T cell receptor beta chains from one sample sequenced in a study of T cells in Graves' hyperthyroidism and ophthalmopathy. From RNA transcripts, TCR beta CDR3 regions were amplified. HTBI primers drove first-round RT-PCR of the TCR CDR3. In TCRdb, the multiplex PCR reads were re-called with MiXCR into one record per CDR3 protein. The sample contains approximately 620,000 distinct CDR3 sequences, around 16% of which appear only once. The sequenced sample was blood. The receptors were gathered from a woman aged 40 to 49 with Graves' ophthalmopathy.

The chain combines TRBV6-1 with TRBJ2-1; perhaps TRBD1 as D (5 bases). V was shortened by 7 bases and J by 6 bases, with 13 bases between the two germline ends. Germline values: CDR1 MNHNS, CDR2 SASEGT. CDR3 length equals 13 residues. CDR3 DNA: TGTGCCAGCACCCCGCAGGGTTTCAATGAGCAGTTCTTC. It encodes CASTPQGFNEQFF.

This clonotype was detected many times. V gene TRBV28 combines with J gene TRBJ2-5, with 7 positions matching TRBD2. This CDR3 is 15 amino acids long. Germline V gives CDR1 MDHEN, CDR2 SYDVKM. Germline trimming cut 6 bases from V and 4 bases from J; bases unmatched to any gene: 11. As DNA, the CDR3 is TGTGCCAGCAGGCCCCCCGGAGCGGGACCAGAGACCCAGTACTTC. This encodes CASRPPGAGPETQYF.

This clonotype was observed many times. Here the CDR3 reads CASNPGRWGTEAFF. CDR3 bases: TGTGCCAGCAACCCAGGACGGTGGGGCACTGAAGCTTTCTTT. The chain joins TRBV27 to TRBJ1-1; D is uncertain. Per the germline V gene, CDR1 is MNHEY and CDR2 is SMNVEV (reference sequence). This CDR3 has 14 residues. Trimming pared 7 bases from V and 4 bases from J, leaving 16 bases between.

This clonotype occurred a few times. V gene TRBV5-8 combines with J gene TRBJ2-2; D perhaps matches TRBD2 (5 bases). The germline V gene has CDR1 SGHTS and CDR2 YDEGEE. CDR3 size: 15 residues. Trimming took 4 bases from V and 5 from J, leaving 15 bases between them. CDR3: CASSPPPGWTGELFF. CDR3 DNA sequence: TGTGCCAGCAGCCCGCCACCGGGGTGGACCGGGGAGCTGTTTTTT.

This clonotype came up many times. The rearrangement links TRBV5-1 to TRBJ2-7; D might be TRBD2 (6 bases). Germline V gene sequence: CDR1 SGHRS, CDR2 YFSETQ. V lost 4 bases to trimming and J lost 2 bases, with 10 bases between them. The CDR3 has 13 amino acids. Here the CDR3 reads CASSLRDPYEQYF. The CDR3 DNA follows: TGCGCCAGCAGCCTGCGGGACCCCTACGAGCAGTACTTC.

This clonotype was recorded many times. The chain joins TRBV4-1 to TRBJ1-5; the D gene is possibly TRBD1 (6 bases). V lost 4 bases to trimming and J lost 0 bases, with 10 bases between them. Germline V gene data show CDR1 as MGHRA and CDR2 as YSYEKL. The CDR3 is 15 residues long. CDR3 protein: CASSPGAVSNQPQHF. In DNA form, the CDR3 reads TGCGCCAGCAGCCCGGGGGCAGTTAGCAATCAGCCCCAGCATTTT.

This clonotype was seen more than once but under ten times. V is TRBV29-1 and J is TRBJ2-1; 12 nucleotides line up with TRBD2. After removal of 3 bases from V and 6 bases from J, the junction contained 0 bases not matched to a gene. This CDR3 contains 13 residues. Germline CDR1 reads SQVTM; CDR2 reads ANQGSEA. CDR3 DNA: TGCAGCGTTGAGACTAGCGGGAGCAATGAGCAGTTCTTC. Its translation: CSVETSGSNEQFF.

Concerning this clonotype: A much larger clone lies one base from this, so it may be a read error. The J gene is TRBJ1-1, the V gene TRBV27, with D possibly being TRBD1 (5 bases). This CDR3 has 10 amino acids. CDR1 is MNHEY, CDR2 SMNVEV, per germline (reference sequence). CDR3 coding DNA: TGTGCTGGGGGAAACACTGAAGTTTTCTTT. This codes for CAGGNTEVFF.

This clonotype was picked up many times. The chain is built from TRBV2 and TRBJ2-3, with 11 bases aligning to TRBD2. This CDR3 contains 15 residues. After removal of 6 bases from V and 1 base from J, the junction contained 3 bases not matched to a gene. Germline V gene lookup returns CDR1 SNHLY and CDR2 FYNNEI. CDR3 residues: CASRQGLAGTDTQYF. CDR3 sequence (DNA): TGTGCCAGCAGACAGGGACTAGCGGGCACAGATACGCAGTATTTT.

This clonotype has at least ten counts. The chain is built from TRBV2 and TRBJ1-1; D is unclear. The germline CDR1 and CDR2 sequences are SNHLY and FYNNEI. The germline V and J ends were trimmed by 8 bases and 3 bases, with 7 bases remaining between them. CDR3 length equals 11 residues. CDR3 region: CASLRYTEAFF. CDR3 nucleotides: TGTGCCAGCTTGAGGTACACTGAAGCTTTCTTT.

This clonotype came up a few times. The chain employs TRBV28 and TRBJ2-7; 9 bases map to TRBD1. CDR1 and CDR2 from the germline V gene are MDHEN and SYDVKM. The length of the CDR3 is 14 residues. The junction had 7 bases not matched to a gene; V was cut back by 5 bases and J by 5 bases. The CDR3 nucleotides are TGTGCCAGCAGTAACAGGGGGCATATCAACGAGCAGTACTTC. It translates to CASSNRGHINEQYF. Filled out from reference TRBV28 and TRBJ2-7, the complete variable domain reads DVKVTQSSRYLVKRTGEKVFLECVQDMDHENMFWYRQDPGLGLRLIYFSYDVKMKEKGDIPEGYSVSREKKERFSLILESASTNQTSMYLCASSNRGHINEQYFGPGTRLTVT.

The sample holds one count of this clonotype. The CDR3 reads CASSLEPSGQFLRYF. DNA of the CDR3: TGCGCCAGCAGCTTGGAGCCCTCGGGACAGTTTCTGAGGTACTTC. The chain employs TRBV5-1 and TRBJ2-5; 7 nucleotides agree with TRBD1. The germline V gene has CDR1 SGHRS and CDR2 YFSETQ. The CDR3 extends over 15 amino acids. Unmatched junction bases numbered 15, after V lost 0 bases and J lost 13 bases.

The gene calls are TRBV20-1 and TRBJ1-5; D gene ambiguous. The length of the CDR3 is 16 residues. Germline V gene sequence: CDR1 DFQATT, CDR2 SNEGSKA (reference sequence). The V end was cut by 0 bases, the J end by 1 base, with 13 bases between. CDR3 nucleotide sequence: TGCAGTGCTAGAGATCCCCGGAAATTGAGCAATCAGCCCCAGCATTTT. Residues: CSARDPRKLSNQPQHF.

This clonotype showed up just a few times. The rearrangement uses TRBV2 and TRBJ2-7, with 7 nucleotides matching TRBD2. With V trimmed by 6 bases and J by 5 bases, 10 bases remained unmatched. This CDR3 region has 14 residues. The V gene's germline CDR1 is SNHLY and CDR2 FYNNEI. The CDR3 DNA reads TGTGCCAGCAGCCCCCAGGGAGGGAGGAACGAGCAGTACTTC. It yields the protein CASSPQGGRNEQYF.